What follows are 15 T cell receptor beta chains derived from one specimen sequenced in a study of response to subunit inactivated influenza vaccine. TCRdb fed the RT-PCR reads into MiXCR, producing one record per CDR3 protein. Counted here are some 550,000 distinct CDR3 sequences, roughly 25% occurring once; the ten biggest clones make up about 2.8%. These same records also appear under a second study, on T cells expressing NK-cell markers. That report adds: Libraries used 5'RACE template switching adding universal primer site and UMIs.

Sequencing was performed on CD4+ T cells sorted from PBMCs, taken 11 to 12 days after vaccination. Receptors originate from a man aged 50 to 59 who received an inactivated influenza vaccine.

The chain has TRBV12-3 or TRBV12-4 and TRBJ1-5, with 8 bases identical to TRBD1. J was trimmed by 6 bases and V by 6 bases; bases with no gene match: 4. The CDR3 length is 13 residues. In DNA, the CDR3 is TGTGCCAGCAGGACACAGGGGGGTCAGCCCCAGCATTTT. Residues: CASRTQGGQPQHF.

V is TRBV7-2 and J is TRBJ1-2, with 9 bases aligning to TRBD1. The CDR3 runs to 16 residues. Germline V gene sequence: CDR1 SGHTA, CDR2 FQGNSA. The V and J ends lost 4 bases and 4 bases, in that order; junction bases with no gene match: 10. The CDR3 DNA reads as TGTGCCAGCAGCTCCAGGACAGGGGATCGTACCTATGGCTACACCTTC. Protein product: CASSSRTGDRTYGYTF.

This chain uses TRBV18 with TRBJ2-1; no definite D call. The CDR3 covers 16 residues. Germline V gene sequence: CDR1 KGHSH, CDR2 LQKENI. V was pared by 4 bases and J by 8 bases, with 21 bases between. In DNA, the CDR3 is TGTGCCAGCTCACGACTTTCGGCGGCGTTTGAGGATGAGCAGTTCTTC. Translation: CASSRLSAAFEDEQFF.

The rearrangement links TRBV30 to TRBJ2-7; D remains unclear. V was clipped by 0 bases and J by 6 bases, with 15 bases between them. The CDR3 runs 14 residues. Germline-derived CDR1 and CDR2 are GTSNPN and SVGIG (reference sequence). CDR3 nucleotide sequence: TGTGCCTGGAGTGTAAATCGGCTCTCGAGCGAGCAGTACTTC. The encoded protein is CAWSVNRLSSEQYF.

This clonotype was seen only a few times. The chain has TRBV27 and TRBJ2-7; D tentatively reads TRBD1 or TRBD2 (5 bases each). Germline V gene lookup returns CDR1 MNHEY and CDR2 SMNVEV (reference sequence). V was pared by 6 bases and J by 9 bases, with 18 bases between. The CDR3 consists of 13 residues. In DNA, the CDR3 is TGTGCCAGCAGAGGGGTCGGGGCGGGTGTGCAGTACTTC. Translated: CASRGVGAGVQYF.

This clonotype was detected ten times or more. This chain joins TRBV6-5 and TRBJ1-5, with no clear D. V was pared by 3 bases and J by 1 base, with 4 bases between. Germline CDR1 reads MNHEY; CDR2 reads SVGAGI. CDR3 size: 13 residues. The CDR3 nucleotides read TGTGCCAGCAGTTATGACAGCAATCAGCCCCAGCATTTT. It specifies CASSYDSNQPQHF.

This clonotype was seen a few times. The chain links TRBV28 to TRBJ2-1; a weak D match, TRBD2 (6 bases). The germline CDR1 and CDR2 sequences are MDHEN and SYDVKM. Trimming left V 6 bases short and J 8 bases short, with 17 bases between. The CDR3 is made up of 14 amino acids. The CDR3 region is CASRSGTYMDEQFF. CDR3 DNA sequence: TGTGCCAGCAGGTCCGGGACTTATATGGATGAGCAGTTCTTC.

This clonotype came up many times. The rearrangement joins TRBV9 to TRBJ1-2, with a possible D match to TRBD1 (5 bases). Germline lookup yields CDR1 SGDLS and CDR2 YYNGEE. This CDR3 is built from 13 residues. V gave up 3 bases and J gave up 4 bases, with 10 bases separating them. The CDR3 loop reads CASSAGRGYGYTF. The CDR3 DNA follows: TGTGCCAGCAGCGCTGGGAGGGGCTATGGCTACACCTTC.

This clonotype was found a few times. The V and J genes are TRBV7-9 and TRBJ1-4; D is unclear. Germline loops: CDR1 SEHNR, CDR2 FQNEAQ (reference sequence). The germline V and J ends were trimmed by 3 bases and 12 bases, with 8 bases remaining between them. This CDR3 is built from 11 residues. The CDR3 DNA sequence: TGTGCCAGCAGCTTCCTGGACGAACTGTTTTTT. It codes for CASSFLDELFF.

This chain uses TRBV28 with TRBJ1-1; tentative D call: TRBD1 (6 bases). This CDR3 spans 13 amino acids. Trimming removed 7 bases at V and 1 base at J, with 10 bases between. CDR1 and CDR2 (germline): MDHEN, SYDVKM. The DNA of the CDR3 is TGTGCCAGCACCCCGGGACAGAACACTGAAGCTTTCTTT. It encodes CASTPGQNTEAFF.

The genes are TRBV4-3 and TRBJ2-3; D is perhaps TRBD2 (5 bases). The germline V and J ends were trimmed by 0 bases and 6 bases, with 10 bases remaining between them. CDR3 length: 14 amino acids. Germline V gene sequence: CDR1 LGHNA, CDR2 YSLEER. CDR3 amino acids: CASSQDPGGDTQYF. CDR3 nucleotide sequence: TGCGCCAGCAGCCAAGACCCTGGCGGGGATACGCAGTATTTT.

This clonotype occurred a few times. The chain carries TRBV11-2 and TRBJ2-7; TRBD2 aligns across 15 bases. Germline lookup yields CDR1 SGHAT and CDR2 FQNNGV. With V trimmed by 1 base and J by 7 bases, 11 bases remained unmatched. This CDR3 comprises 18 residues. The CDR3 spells CASSLGGTSGRISGEQYF. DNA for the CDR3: TGTGCCAGCAGCTTAGGGGGGACTAGCGGGAGGATCTCGGGTGAGCAGTACTTC.

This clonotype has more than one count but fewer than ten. For the CDR3, the DNA is TGCGCCAGCAGCCAAGATCTGGGAGGCAGGGGGGAGAACATTCAGTACTTC. Encoded protein: CASSQDLGGRGENIQYF. V usage is TRBV4-3 and J usage is TRBJ2-4; TRBD1 might be the D (7 bases). The V and J ends lost 0 bases and 7 bases respectively, with 19 bases between them. The germline gives CDR1 LGHNA, CDR2 YSLEER. The CDR3 contains 17 residues.

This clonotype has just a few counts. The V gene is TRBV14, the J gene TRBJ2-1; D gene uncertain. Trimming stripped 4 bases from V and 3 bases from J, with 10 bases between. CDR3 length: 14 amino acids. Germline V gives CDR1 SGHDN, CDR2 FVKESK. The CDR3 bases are TGTGCCAGCAGCCCCCCGGCACTCTACAATGAGCAGTTCTTC. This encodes CASSPPALYNEQFF.

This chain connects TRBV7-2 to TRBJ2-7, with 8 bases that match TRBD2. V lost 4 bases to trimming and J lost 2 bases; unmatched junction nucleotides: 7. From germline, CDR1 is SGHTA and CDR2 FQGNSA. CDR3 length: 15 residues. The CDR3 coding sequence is TGTGCCAGCAGCTCAGCGGGAGCCCTCACCTACGAGCAGTACTTC. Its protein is CASSSAGALTYEQYF.